The entry that follows covers one T cell receptor (beta chain) sequence. Its antigen is unknown. Primers included in the PCR were 60 Vbeta and 13 Jbeta primers. This table comes from immunoSEQ multiplex PCR, and its TCRdb copy is limited to in-frame clones, with some not included. In the table there are roughly 140,000 clones, more than 65% of which are singletons. In germline, CDR1 is MRHNA, CDR2 SNTAGT. The CDR3 consists of 15 residues. Between the trimmed V and J ends, which lost 5 bases and 9 bases, there was a span of 20 bases. This sample is drawn from a study of cytomegalovirus exposure and HLA in healthy donors. Study results and caveats: An observed cluster of highly shared sequence variants was recorded as a likely sequencing artifact. Investigators reported 150 to 200 TCR beta chains as tied to cytomegalovirus.

The rearrangement uses TRBV6-4 and TRBJ2-1; perhaps TRBD2 as D (6 bases). The sample was PBMCs. The sequence was obtained from a man younger than 45 in good health and CMV-seropositive. The CDR3 reads CASSPGLFGWGEQFF. The CDR3 coding sequence is TGTGCCAGCAGTCCCGGACTATTCGGTTGGGGTGAGCAGTTCTTC.